Following are 4 T cell receptor beta chains from one sample sequenced in a study of OX40 agonist ivuxolimab in advanced cancers. Measured with immunoSEQ multiplex PCR; TCRdb has only the in-frame clones, and not every one. The sample records around 20,000 clones, 75% to 90% being singletons. The input for sequencing was CD4+ or CD8+ T cells sorted from blood, taken in a trial of the OX40 agonist ivuxolimab. The receptor set was obtained from an adult with an advanced solid tumor such as melanoma, head and neck, liver or kidney cancer.

This clone was seen more than once but under ten times. CDR3 loop: CASAQTNEQYF. In DNA form, the CDR3 reads TGTGCCAGCGCCCAAACCAACGAGCAGTACTTC. The chain uses TRBV7-2 and TRBJ2-7; D is unclear. The CDR3 length is 11 residues. The germline gives CDR1 SGHTA, CDR2 FQGNSA. Trimming took off 8 bases at V and 5 bases at J, with 10 bases between the two ends.

This clone was counted once. The gene calls are TRBV5-4 and TRBJ2-2, with D uncertain. CDR3 size: 11 residues. CDR1 is SGHNT and CDR2 is YYREEE in the germline V gene (reference sequence). Deletions cut 3 bases from V and 3 bases from J, with 0 bases between. Written as DNA, the CDR3 is TGTGCCAGCAGCTACACCGGGGAGCTGTTTTTT. This sequence encodes CASSYTGELFF.

This rearrangement joins TRBV28 to TRBJ2-7; 7 positions match TRBD2. The germline V gene encodes CDR1 MDHEN and CDR2 SYDVKM. Trimming at V came to 5 bases and at J to 4 bases, leaving 8 bases not matched to a gene. CDR3 length equals 14 residues. The DNA of the CDR3 is TGTGCCAGCAGTCTGGCGGGGGAAGCTTACGAGCAGTACTTC. Translating gives CASSLAGEAYEQYF.

The V call is TRBV27, the J call TRBJ2-7; 7 positions match TRBD1. Germline-derived CDR1 and CDR2 are MNHEY and SMNVEV (reference sequence). Losses at the gene ends were 5 bases for V and 2 bases for J; bases not matched to a gene: 6. CDR3 size: 14 residues. The DNA of the CDR3 is TGTGCCAGCAGTCCCGGGACAGCCCCCTACGAGCAGTACTTC. It yields the protein CASSPGTAPYEQYF.